The sequence of this TCR beta chain was determined in a study of cytomegalovirus exposure and HLA in healthy donors. Both 60 Vbeta primers and 13 Jbeta primers went into the PCR. The method was immunoSEQ multiplex PCR; TCRdb's version includes in-frame clones alone and lacks a portion of them. The sample shows roughly 140,000 clones, 60% to 80% of them seen only once. From germline, CDR1 is LNHNV and CDR2 YYDKDF (reference sequence). The CDR3 loop spans 16 amino acids. The V gene end was trimmed by 2 bases and the J gene end by 2 bases; junction bases not matched to a gene: 4. This clonotype was obtained from a woman in her thirties or forties in good health and CMV-seropositive. The sequenced sample consisted of PBMCs. The chain joins TRBV15 to TRBJ1-3, with 9 positions matching TRBD1. The CDR3 loop reads CATSRTWTGAGNTIYF. CDR3 sequence (DNA): TGTGCCACCAGCAGAACCTGGACAGGGGCTGGAAACACCATATATTTT.